The next 11 T cell receptor beta chains were all read from a single sample in a study of tumor-infiltrating lymphocytes in glioblastoma multiforme. Three nested ARM-PCR rounds with V-beta and C-beta primers built TCRB libraries. MiXCR was run by TCRdb on the multiplex PCR reads, yielding one entry per CDR3 protein. The sample carries about 32,000 distinct CDR3 sequences, around 60% recorded once. Sequenced input: brain tumor tissue. These receptor sequences come from a male donor with glioblastoma.

On this clonotype: Likely a read error: the CDR3 ends without its conserved phenylalanine or tryptophan. The CDR3 loop is CASSPYRGGQETQYL. Written as DNA, the CDR3 is TGTGCCAGCTCACCGTACAGGGGAGGCCAAGAGACCCAGTACCTC. The V gene is TRBV18, the J gene TRBJ2-5; a weak D match, TRBD1 (7 bases). Germline V gives CDR1 KGHSH, CDR2 LQKENI. The ends were cut back, 3 bases at V and 1 base at J, with 12 bases in the middle. The CDR3 runs 15 residues.

Details on this clonotype: A read error is likely, as this CDR3 ends without the conserved phenylalanine or tryptophan. This chain connects TRBV20-1 to TRBJ1-2, with 7 bases fitting TRBD1. Trimming removed 6 bases from V and 0 bases from J; junction bases left unmatched: 13. The CDR3 runs to 16 residues. Germline CDR1 reads DFQATT; CDR2 reads SNEGSKA (reference sequence). As DNA, the CDR3 is TGCAGTGCGACCAAGGGGGCAGCCATCCCTAACTATGGCTACACCATC. As protein: CSATKGAAIPNYGYTI.

With regard to this clonotype: A single base separates this from a much larger clone, so it may be a read error. The chain joins TRBV4-2 to TRBJ2-4, with 7 bases that match TRBD2. The CDR3 covers 17 residues. The germline V gene encodes CDR1 LGHNA and CDR2 YNFKEQ. CDR3 loop: CASSQDGGSGAKDIQYF. CDR3 bases: TGTGCCAGCAGCCAAGACGGGGGGAGCGGGGCCAAAGACATTCAGTACTTC.

A note on this clonotype: An end of the junction does not agree with germline; a read error may underlie this. This sequence joins TRBV6-1 and TRBJ2-1, with TRBD2 matching 7 bases. This CDR3 comprises 16 residues. Germline values: CDR1 MNHNS, CDR2 SASEGT. The CDR3 is CASSEWGLAADNEQLF. In DNA form, the CDR3 reads TGTGCCAGCAGTGAATGGGGCCTAGCGGCGGATAATGAGCAGCTCTTC.

With respect to this clonotype: A much larger clone lies a single base off, so this may be a read error. The final CDR3 position lacks the conserved phenylalanine or tryptophan, pointing to a likely read error. In nucleotides, the CDR3 is TGTGCCAGCAGCAGAGCCGGGACTAGCGGTCTGATGGAGACCCAGTACTTG. Its protein product is CASSRAGTSGLMETQYL. The rearrangement joins TRBV5-8 to TRBJ2-5; 11 positions match TRBD2. The CDR3 spans 17 residues. V dropped 4 bases and J dropped 5; count of bases not matched to a gene: 13. Germline CDR1 is SGHTS and CDR2 is YDEGEE.

This clonotype showed up just a few times. The chain employs TRBV9 and TRBJ2-1; TRBD2 matches at 12 bases. CDR1 and CDR2 (germline): SGDLS, YYNGEE. The CDR3 consists of 16 residues. Trimming took 4 bases from V and 7 from J; bases not matched to a gene: 9. The CDR3 DNA reads as TGTGCCAGCAGCTCCCGGACTAGCGGGACTAAAAATGAGCAGTTCTTC. Its translation is CASSSRTSGTKNEQFF. Drawing the rest from reference TRBV9 and TRBJ2-1, the complete variable domain is DSGVTQTPKHLITATGQRVTLRCSPRSGDLSVYWYQQSLDQGLQFLIQYYNGEERAKGNILERFSAQQFPDLHSELNLSSLELGDSALYFCASSSRTSGTKNEQFFGPGTRLTVL.

Of note for this clonotype: At one boundary the junction diverges from the germline segment, which might be a read error. The chain couples TRBV20-1 to TRBJ2-5, with 11 bases that match TRBD2. The CDR3 has 18 amino acids. Germline V gene lookup returns CDR1 DFQATT and CDR2 SNEGSKA (reference sequence). This CDR3 is CRAHPPGLAGGKRETQYF. CDR3 in DNA: TGCCGTGCCCATCCCCCGGGGCTAGCGGGAGGAAAGCGAGAGACCCAGTACTTC.

This clonotype was observed many times. This chain links TRBV6-5 with TRBJ1-1; no definite D call. The V end was cut by 0 bases, the J end by 1 base, with 0 bases between. The CDR3 is 12 residues long. The V gene's germline CDR1 is MNHEY and CDR2 SVGAGI. CDR3 residues: CASSYSNTEAFF. The CDR3 DNA follows: TGTGCCAGCAGTTACTCGAACACTGAAGCTTTCTTT.

The chain carries TRBV6-2 or TRBV6-3 and TRBJ2-7; perhaps TRBD2 as D (6 bases). The V gene lost 10 bases and the J gene lost 3 bases, with 13 bases spanning the gap. The CDR3 is 12 residues long. CDR1 MNHEY and CDR2 SVGEGT come from the germline V gene. CDR3 nucleotides: TGTGCCACCGAGACTAGTCACTACGAGCAGTACTTC. It is translated as CATETSHYEQYF.

Note on this clonotype: The germline gene is not matched at one end of the junction; a read error may be the cause. The chain couples TRBV10-2 to TRBJ2-2; possibly TRBD1 or TRBD2 for D (6 bases each). Germline CDR1 reads WSHSY; CDR2 reads SAAADI. The CDR3 length is 15 residues. The CDR3 DNA reads TGCTCCAGCAGTGGGGGGCCGGGGAGGAGCGGGGAGCTGTTTTTT. Its translation is CSSSGGPGRSGELFF.

V gene TRBV5-6 combines with J gene TRBJ2-1; no clear D. There are 11 residues in the CDR3. Deletions cut 8 bases from V and 9 bases from J, with 12 bases between. The germline V gene has CDR1 SGHDT and CDR2 YYEEEE. Here the CDR3 reads CASTLGVEQFF. In DNA, the CDR3 is TGTGCCAGTACCCTCGGAGTTGAGCAGTTCTTC.